This TCR beta chain was captured in a study of blood T cells in healthy people across ages. Overall study findings and caveats: Donor CMV status was unknown, possibly confounding expanded clonotype changes.

The CDR3 totals 12 residues. The germline gives CDR1 KGHSH, CDR2 LQKENI. Trimming removed 3 bases at V and 8 bases at J, with 10 bases between. As regards this clonotype: Its target is not known.

Next came a second PCR, run for about 7 to 12 cycles, which used a sample-barcoded 5' primer along with a J-beta primer mix. Each CDR3 protein gets one entry after TCRdb re-called the 5' RACE reads with MiXCR. The sample holds 800,000 or so distinct CDR3 sequences, roughly 25% seen once. This same sample was also taken into another study, of T cells of mothers and their children. That study adds: In the second PCR, M1S primer introduced barcodes and 2-4 random bases. The TCR beta CDR3 read count exceeded 9 million for each mother and was about 2.7 million for each child. The output of TCR recombination is shaped by thymic selection similarly in related and unrelated pairs.

The V gene is TRBV18, the J gene TRBJ1-2, with a tentative D call TRBD1 (6 bases). Material: blood. This clonotype originated in a boy aged 5-17 years in good health. The CDR3 bases are TGTGCCAGCTCACCTAACAGGGAAGGCTACACCTTC. Encoded protein: CASSPNREGYTF.